These 10 T cell receptor beta chains share one sample of origin, sequenced in a study of T cells in Graves' hyperthyroidism and ophthalmopathy. Using RNA transcripts as the source, TCR beta CDR3 regions were amplified. During a first-round RT-PCR of the TCR CDR3, the HTBI primer set was used. TCRdb re-called the multiplex PCR reads through MiXCR, storing one row per CDR3 protein. The table lists 330,000 or so distinct CDR3 sequences, roughly 20% of them singletons, with 15% to 17% in the top ten. The sample comprised blood. The receptors shown here come from a woman aged 35 to 49 with Graves' ophthalmopathy.

This clonotype was detected ten times or more. The V call is TRBV7-8, the J call TRBJ2-2; no clear D gene. The CDR3 covers 14 residues. V was trimmed by 3 bases and J by 8 bases, leaving 13 bases between them. Germline V gene data show CDR1 as SGHVS and CDR2 as FQNEAQ. The DNA of the CDR3 is TGTGCCAGCAGCTTGCAGCGCTTCGAAGGGGAGCTGTTTTTT. Amino acid sequence: CASSLQRFEGELFF.

The chain combines TRBV7-2 with TRBJ2-5; 12 positions match TRBD2. The J segment lost 4 bases and the V segment lost 5 bases, leaving 5 bases of the junction unmatched. Germline V gives CDR1 SGHTA, CDR2 FQGNSA. This CDR3 is 15 amino acids long. Written as DNA, the CDR3 is TGTGCCAGCAGCCAACGGGGACTAGCGGGAGAGACCCAGTACTTC. The encoded protein is CASSQRGLAGETQYF.

In its sample, this clonotype was seen many times. The rearrangement joins TRBV6-2 or TRBV6-3 to TRBJ2-7; TRBD2 agrees at 10 bases. V shed 2 bases and J 3 bases; nucleotides not matched to a gene: 13. The germline V gene encodes CDR1 MNHEY and CDR2 SVGEGT. The CDR3 is 18 residues long. The CDR3 region is CASSYLGASGSPHYEQYF. The CDR3 region has the DNA TGTGCCAGCAGTTACCTTGGGGCTAGCGGGAGTCCCCACTACGAGCAGTACTTC.

This clonotype appeared many times. The J gene is TRBJ2-4, the V gene TRBV15; 8 bases align to TRBD2. This CDR3 is 18 amino acids long. V shed 0 bases and J 2 bases; nucleotides not matched to a gene: 9. Germline-derived CDR1 and CDR2 are LNHNV and YYDKDF (reference sequence). The CDR3, as DNA: TGTGCCACCAGCAGAGATTCGGGGGGGAGAGAAACCAAAAACATTCAGTACTTC. Translation: CATSRDSGGRETKNIQYF.

This clonotype was picked up many times. V usage is TRBV2 and J usage is TRBJ2-7; TRBD1 or TRBD2 may be the D gene (6 bases each). Trimming pared 4 bases from V and 7 bases from J, leaving 11 bases between. This CDR3 is 12 amino acids long. Germline V gives CDR1 SNHLY, CDR2 FYNNEI. The CDR3 loop is CASSVRGREQYF. CDR3 nucleotide sequence: TGTGCCAGCAGTGTGAGGGGGAGGGAGCAGTACTTC.

This clonotype was counted at least ten times. The chain carries TRBV15 and TRBJ2-4, with TRBD2 identical over 7 bases. The V gene end was trimmed by 0 bases and the J gene end by 0 bases; junction bases not matched to a gene: 8. CDR3 length equals 18 residues. CDR1 LNHNV and CDR2 YYDKDF come from the germline V gene (reference sequence). CDR3 in DNA: TGTGCCACCAGCAGAGATCATGGGGGGGACCTAGCCAAAAACATTCAGTACTTC. Amino acids: CATSRDHGGDLAKNIQYF. The full variable domain, completed using reference TRBV15 and TRBJ2-4, is DAMVIQNPRYQVTQFGKPVTLSCSQTLNHNVMYWYQQKSSQAPKLLFHYYDKDFNNEADTPDNFQSRRPNTSFCFLDIRSPGLGDTAMYLCATSRDHGGDLAKNIQYFGAGTRLSVL.

The genes are TRBV28 and TRBJ1-5, with TRBD1 matching 8 bases. Germline lookup yields CDR1 MDHEN and CDR2 SYDVKM. The V and J ends lost 3 bases and 3 bases, in that order; junction bases with no gene match: 13. This CDR3 comprises 18 residues. CDR3: CASSFETGAATPNQPQHF. Written as DNA, the CDR3 is TGTGCCAGCAGTTTCGAGACAGGGGCCGCCACCCCCAATCAGCCCCAGCATTTT.

There are many counts of this clonotype. V is TRBV30 and J is TRBJ2-5; D may be TRBD1 (5 bases). The CDR3 is made up of 13 amino acids. Germline CDR1 is GTSNPN and CDR2 is SVGIG (reference sequence). V shed 2 bases and J shed 1 base, with 8 bases lying between them. The CDR3 DNA reads as TGTGCCTGGAGTTCCGACAGCCAAGAGACCCAGTACTTC. The encoded protein is CAWSSDSQETQYF.

This clonotype was observed at least ten times. The chain has TRBV5-4 and TRBJ2-7; 10 bases are shared with TRBD2. The ends lost 0 bases at V and 6 bases at J; junction bases unmatched: 6. The CDR3 sequence is 15 residues long. Looked up from germline, CDR1 is SGHNT and CDR2 is YYREEE (reference sequence). The CDR3 region has the DNA TGTGCCAGCAGCTTGGCGAGCGGGAGGGCCAGCGAGCAGTACTTC. Protein sequence: CASSLASGRASEQYF.

This clonotype was counted at least ten times. The chain recombines TRBV28 with TRBJ2-7; D possibly corresponds to TRBD2 (5 bases). The CDR3 extends over 14 amino acids. Germline assignment: CDR1 MDHEN and CDR2 SYDVKM. V was pared by 3 bases and J by 2 bases, with 11 bases between. The CDR3 DNA reads as TGTGCCAGCAGTTTCGAGGGCCCGACCTACGAGCAGTACTTC. This translates into CASSFEGPTYEQYF.